The source of this T cell receptor (beta chain) is a study of blood T cells in healthy people across ages. Overall study findings and caveats: The authors considered diversity estimates from one million T cells to be underestimates.

V gave up 4 bases and J gave up 6 bases, with 9 bases separating them. Looked up from germline, CDR1 is SQVTM and CDR2 is ANQGSEA. The CDR3 consists of 11 residues. About this clonotype itself: As yet, its antigen is unknown.

Together with a sample-barcoded 5' primer, a J-beta primer mix was included in a second PCR lasting about 7 to 11 cycles. TCRdb re-analysed the 5' RACE reads in MiXCR, keeping a single row per CDR3 protein. The sample comprises 550,000 to 700,000 distinct CDR3 sequences, 25% to 30% of which are singletons, and around 18% rests with the top ten. The chain employs TRBV29-1 and TRBJ1-1; no reliable D call. Sequenced: blood. The source is a woman in her sixties or seventies in good health. The CDR3 region is CSVGMGSEAFF. The CDR3 DNA is TGCAGCGTTGGGATGGGCTCTGAAGCTTTCTTT.